Listed here is a single TCR beta chain. The data stem from a study of blood T cell repertoires in COVID-19. Background on the study: Specimens from acute and convalescent COVID-19 originated in the United States, Italy and Spain.

Membership in each cohort depended on participant-reported clinical history. Cohort 3 recovered donors had two negative PCRs, clearance, or symptom resolution. As processed by the authors: The authors estimated nucleated cell counts from reference gene primer amplification. Assay used: immunoSEQ multiplex PCR; TCRdb lists only in-frame clones, some missing. V and J calls and clone size come straight from that table; D and trimming were deduced from the DNA. Altogether hundreds of thousands of clones are present, roughly nine tenths being singletons, with the ten largest covering 1.1%. The V and J ends lost 7 bases and 1 base respectively, with 10 bases between them. CDR1 and CDR2 from the germline V gene are ENHRY and SYGVKD. This CDR3 region has 13 residues.

The receptor was derived from a man aged 30-40 years who had recovered from COVID-19. Sequencing used PBMCs or T cells enriched from blood (not recorded which). The chain links TRBV10-3 to TRBJ1-1; tentatively, D is TRBD1 (5 bases). The CDR3 loop reads CAINSDRNTEAFF. The CDR3 region has the DNA TGTGCCATCAATTCCGACAGGAACACTGAAGCTTTCTTT.